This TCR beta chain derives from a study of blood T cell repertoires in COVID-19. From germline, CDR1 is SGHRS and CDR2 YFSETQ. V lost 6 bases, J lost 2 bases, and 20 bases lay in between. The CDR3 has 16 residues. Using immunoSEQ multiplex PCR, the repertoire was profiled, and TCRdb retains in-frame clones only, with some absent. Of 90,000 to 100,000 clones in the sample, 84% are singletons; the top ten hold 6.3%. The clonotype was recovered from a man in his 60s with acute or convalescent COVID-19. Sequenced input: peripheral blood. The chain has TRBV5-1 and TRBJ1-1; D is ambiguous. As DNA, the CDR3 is TGCGCCAGCACCGCTTACGGGAAGGGTTTCAACACTGAAGCTTTCTTT. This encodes CASTAYGKGFNTEAFF.